This T cell receptor beta chain is drawn from a study of Graves' ophthalmopathy and Graves' hyperthyroidism. Beta-chain TCR CDR3 regions were amplified from RNA transcripts. First-round RT-PCR with HTBI primers preceded a second-round multiplex PCR. TCRdb called the multiplex PCR reads again in MiXCR, with one record for every CDR3 protein. Here the sample spans approximately 480,000 distinct CDR3 sequences, around an eighth being singletons. This clonotype was detected many times. The CDR3 spans 15 residues. CDR1 and CDR2 from the germline V gene are MGHRA and YSYEKL. The V and J ends lost 0 bases and 6 bases respectively, with 9 bases between them.

The sample taken for sequencing was blood. The chain employs TRBV4-1 and TRBJ1-6, with no clear D. The TCR sequence derives from a woman under 40 with Graves' ophthalmopathy. The CDR3 region has the DNA TGCGCCAGCAGCCAAGATCGGCAGCTTAATTCACCCCTCCACTTT. Translated, it gives CASSQDRQLNSPLHF.